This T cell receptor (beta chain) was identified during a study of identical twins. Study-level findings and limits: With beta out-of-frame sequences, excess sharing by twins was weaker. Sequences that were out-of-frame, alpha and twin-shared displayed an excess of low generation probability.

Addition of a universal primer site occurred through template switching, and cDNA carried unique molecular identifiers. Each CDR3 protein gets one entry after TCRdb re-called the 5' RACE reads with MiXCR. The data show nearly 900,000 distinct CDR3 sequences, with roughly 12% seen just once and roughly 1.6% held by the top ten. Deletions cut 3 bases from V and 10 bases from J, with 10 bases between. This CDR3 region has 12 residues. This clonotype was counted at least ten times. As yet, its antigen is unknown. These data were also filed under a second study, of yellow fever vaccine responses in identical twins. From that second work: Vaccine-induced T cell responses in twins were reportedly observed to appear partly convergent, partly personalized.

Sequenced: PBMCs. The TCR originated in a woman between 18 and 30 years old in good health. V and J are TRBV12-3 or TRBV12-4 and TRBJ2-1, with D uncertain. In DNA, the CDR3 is TGTGCCAGCAGTTTGGATGGAGACGAGCAGTTCTTC. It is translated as CASSLDGDEQFF.